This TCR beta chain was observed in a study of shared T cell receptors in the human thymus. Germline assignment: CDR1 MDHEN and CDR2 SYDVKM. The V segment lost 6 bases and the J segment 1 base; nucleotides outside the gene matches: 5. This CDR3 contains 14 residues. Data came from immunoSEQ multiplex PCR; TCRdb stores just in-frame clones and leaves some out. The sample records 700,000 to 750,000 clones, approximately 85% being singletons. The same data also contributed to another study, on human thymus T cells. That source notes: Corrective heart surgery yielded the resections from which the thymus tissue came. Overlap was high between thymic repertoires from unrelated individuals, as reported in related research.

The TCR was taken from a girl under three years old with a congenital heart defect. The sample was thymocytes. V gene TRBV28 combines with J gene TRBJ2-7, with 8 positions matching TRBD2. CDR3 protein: CASRTGGLSYEQYF. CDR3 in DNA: TGTGCCAGCAGAACGGGGGGGCTTTCCTACGAGCAGTACTTC.